This T cell receptor beta chain was recorded in a study of T-cell reconstitution after alpha-beta-depleted transplantation in children. This clonotype was seen repeatedly, ten times or more. Unique molecular identifiers featured in how the TCRbeta library was prepared. TCRdb re-called the PCR reads through MiXCR, storing one row per CDR3 protein. The sample carries 70,000 to 95,000 distinct CDR3 sequences, more than 10% recorded once. This CDR3 spans 11 amino acids. Germline loops: CDR1 SGHTA, CDR2 FQGNSA. Trimming took 8 bases from V and 5 from J, leaving 9 bases between them. This material consisted of PBMCs from the stem cell graft donor, taken from the stem cell graft. This TCR was sampled from a human donor who donated a stem cell graft to a child with inherited bone marrow failure. This chain connects TRBV7-2 to TRBJ2-5; D ambiguous. Written as DNA, the CDR3 is TGTGCCAGCGGCAACCGGGAGACCCAGTACTTC. Amino acid sequence: CASGNRETQYF.